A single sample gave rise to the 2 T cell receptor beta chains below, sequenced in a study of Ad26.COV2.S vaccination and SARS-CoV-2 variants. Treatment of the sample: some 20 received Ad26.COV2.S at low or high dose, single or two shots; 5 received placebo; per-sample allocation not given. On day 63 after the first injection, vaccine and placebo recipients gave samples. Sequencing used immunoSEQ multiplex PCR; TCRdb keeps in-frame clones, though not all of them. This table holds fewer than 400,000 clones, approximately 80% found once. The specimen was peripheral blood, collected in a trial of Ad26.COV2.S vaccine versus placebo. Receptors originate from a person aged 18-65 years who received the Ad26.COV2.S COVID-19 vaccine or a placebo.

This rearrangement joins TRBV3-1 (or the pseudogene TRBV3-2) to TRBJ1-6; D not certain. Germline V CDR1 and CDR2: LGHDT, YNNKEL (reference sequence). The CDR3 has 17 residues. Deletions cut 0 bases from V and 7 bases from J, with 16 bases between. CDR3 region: CASSQDEMVWSNSPLHF. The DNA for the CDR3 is TGTGCCAGCAGCCAAGATGAGATGGTTTGGTCGAATTCACCCCTCCACTTT.

The DNA for the CDR3 is TGTGCCAGCAGCCAAGTCTGGCCCGATCCGTATGGCTACACCTTC. As protein: CASSQVWPDPYGYTF. This chain links TRBV3-1 (or the pseudogene TRBV3-2) with TRBJ1-2; D gene ambiguous. Germline V gene sequence: CDR1 LGHDT, CDR2 YNNKEL (reference sequence). The CDR3 is made up of 15 amino acids. The germline V and J ends were trimmed by 1 base and 5 bases, with 14 bases remaining between them.